These 29 T cell receptor beta chains came from one sample sequenced in a study of blood T cell repertoires in COVID-19. The repertoire was sequenced with immunoSEQ multiplex PCR; TCRdb's copy has only in-frame clones and lacks some. Seen here are about 370,000 clones, 75% to 90% observed once, and the top ten hold less than 1.2%. Sequencing was carried out using PBMCs or T cells enriched from blood (not recorded which). These receptors all stem from a man aged 18 to 29 who had recovered from COVID-19.

The rearrangement joins TRBV27 to TRBJ2-2, with TRBD2 identical over 8 bases. This CDR3 comprises 14 residues. Trimming took 3 bases from V and 3 from J; bases not matched to a gene: 0. The germline CDR1 and CDR2 sequences are MNHEY and SMNVEV (reference sequence). The CDR3: CASSFGGDTGELFF. The CDR3 DNA sequence: TGTGCCAGCAGTTTCGGGGGGGACACCGGGGAGCTGTTTTTT.

This clone has at least ten counts. The rearrangement links TRBV9 to TRBJ2-7, with a weak D call TRBD1 (6 bases). V lost 4 bases, J lost 5 bases, and 16 bases lay in between. Per germline, CDR1 SGDLS and CDR2 YYNGEE. This CDR3 is built from 14 residues. The chain's CDR3 is CASSISPGTNEQYF. As DNA, the CDR3 is TGTGCCAGCAGCATTAGTCCCGGGACAAACGAGCAGTACTTC.

This clone was seen a single time. The chain joins TRBV5-6 to TRBJ1-5; the match to TRBD1 covers 7 bases. V was pared by 5 bases and J by 6 bases, with 8 bases of the junction left unmatched. The CDR3 runs to 14 residues. Germline V gene lookup returns CDR1 SGHDT and CDR2 YYEEEE. CDR3 protein: CASSPRQGGQPQHF. Written as DNA, the CDR3 is TGTGCCAGCAGTCCTAGACAGGGCGGTCAGCCCCAGCATTTT.

This sequence joins TRBV5-1 and TRBJ2-2; 9 nucleotides line up with TRBD1. Germline CDR1 is SGHRS and CDR2 is YFSETQ. Trimming at V came to 4 bases and at J to 0 bases, leaving 10 bases not matched to a gene. The CDR3 is 18 residues long. CDR3: CASSPRFGDRANTGELFF. The CDR3, as DNA: TGCGCCAGCAGCCCCCGCTTCGGGGACAGGGCGAACACCGGGGAGCTGTTTTTT. The full variable domain, completed using reference TRBV5-1 and TRBJ2-2, is KAGVTQTPRYLIKTRGQQVTLSCSPISGHRSVSWYQQTPGQGLQFLFEYFSETQRNKGNFPGRFSGRQFSNSRSEMNVSTLELGDSALYLCASSPRFGDRANTGELFFGEGSRLTVL.

This clone has only one observation. The DNA for the CDR3 is TGTGCCAGCAGTGGTTCATACCGGGACAGTAATGAAAAACTGTTTTTT. Translated: CASSGSYRDSNEKLFF. J is TRBJ1-4 and V is TRBV6-1; 7 bases match TRBD1. Germline V gene data show CDR1 as MNHNS and CDR2 as SASEGT. The CDR3 loop spans 16 amino acids. V lost 4 bases and J lost 4; bases outside the gene matches: 9.

The rearrangement uses TRBV4-2 and TRBJ2-1, with TRBD1 as a possible D gene (5 bases). Deletions cut 0 bases from V and 9 bases from J, with 15 bases between. Looked up from germline, CDR1 is LGHNA and CDR2 is YNFKEQ. CDR3 length: 15 amino acids. In DNA, the CDR3 is TGTGCCAGCAGCCAAGATCAGGGTAGAATCGGTGAGCAGTTCTTC. Translating it yields CASSQDQGRIGEQFF.

This chain uses TRBV12-3 or TRBV12-4 with TRBJ1-1; weak D call: TRBD1 (5 bases). Trimming took off 5 bases at V and 10 bases at J, with 14 bases between the two ends. This CDR3 is 12 amino acids long. Here the CDR3 DNA reads TGTGCCAGCAGTCTGCAGGGTTCGGTAGCTTTCTTT. Amino acids: CASSLQGSVAFF.

The chain carries TRBV29-1 and TRBJ2-2; 14 bases align to TRBD2. Germline CDR1 and CDR2: SQVTM and ANQGSEA. With 6 bases clipped from V and 7 bases from J, the junction kept 10 bases outside the gene matches. The CDR3 has 16 amino acids. CDR3 protein: CSVLMGLAGDGGELFF. DNA of the CDR3: TGCAGCGTGTTAATGGGACTAGCGGGAGACGGCGGGGAGCTGTTTTTT.

The rearrangement uses TRBV7-9 and TRBJ2-3, with TRBD2 matching 8 bases. V was pared by 5 bases and J by 4 bases, with 14 bases of the junction left unmatched. The CDR3 totals 17 residues. The germline CDR1 and CDR2 sequences are SEHNR and FQNEAQ (reference sequence). In nucleotides, the CDR3 is TGTGCCAGCAGCCCAAGAAAGACTAGCGCTTGGTCAGATACGCAGTATTTT. Translated, it gives CASSPRKTSAWSDTQYF. The whole variable domain, filled in from reference TRBV7-9 and TRBJ2-3, reads DTGVSQNPRHKITKRGQNVTFRCDPISEHNRLYWYRQTLGQGPEFLTYFQNEAQLEKSRLLSDRFSAERPKGSFSTLEIQRTEQGDSAMYLCASSPRKTSAWSDTQYFGPGTRLTVL.

This clone was seen only once. Germline and junction disagree at one end, which may indicate a read error. The gene calls are TRBV28 and TRBJ2-1; TRBD1 aligns across 9 bases. CDR1 MDHEN and CDR2 SYDVKM come from the germline V gene. The CDR3 runs to 11 residues. CDR3 nucleotides: TGTGCCAGCAATTCCAGGACAGGGGTGATCTTC. Protein sequence: CASNSRTGVIF.

The chain is built from TRBV7-9 and TRBJ2-1; TRBD2 agrees at 12 bases. The CDR3 is 18 amino acids. V dropped 4 bases and J dropped 0; count of bases not matched to a gene: 7. Germline V gene lookup returns CDR1 SEHNR and CDR2 FQNEAQ (reference sequence). CDR3 in amino acids: CASSSTLAGGPSYNEQFF. The CDR3 region has the DNA TGTGCCAGCAGCTCCACGCTAGCGGGGGGGCCCTCCTACAATGAGCAGTTCTTC.

The CDR3 nucleotides are TGCGCCAGCAGCCAAGATAGCGGGAGATGGAATGAGCAGTTCTTC. Translating gives CASSQDSGRWNEQFF. This chain connects TRBV4-3 to TRBJ2-1, with 9 nucleotides matching TRBD2. This CDR3 is 15 amino acids long. In germline, CDR1 is LGHNA, CDR2 YSLEER. The V segment lost 0 bases and the J segment 7 bases; nucleotides outside the gene matches: 4.

CDR3 sequence: CASSRTSRTNTGELFF. The DNA of the CDR3 is TGCGCCAGCAGCCGGACTAGCCGAACGAACACCGGGGAGCTGTTTTTT. V usage is TRBV5-1 and J usage is TRBJ2-2, with 8 bases matching TRBD2. The CDR3 totals 16 residues. Per germline, CDR1 SGHRS and CDR2 YFSETQ. The J segment lost 0 bases and the V segment lost 4 bases, leaving 5 bases of the junction unmatched.

The chain is built from TRBV28 and TRBJ1-2; TRBD1 matches at 8 bases. CDR3 length: 19 amino acids. J lost 4 bases, V lost 5 bases, and 21 bases had no gene match. The germline V gene has CDR1 MDHEN and CDR2 SYDVKM. CDR3: CASSHGTGLGLSSSYGYTF. CDR3 bases: TGTGCCAGCAGTCATGGGACAGGCTTAGGGCTTTCTTCTAGCTATGGCTACACCTTC.

V gene TRBV5-6 combines with J gene TRBJ2-1, with TRBD1 matching 8 bases. The length of the CDR3 is 15 residues. After removal of 7 bases from V and 9 bases from J, the junction contained 15 bases not matched to a gene. Germline V gene sequence: CDR1 SGHDT, CDR2 YYEEEE. The CDR3 DNA reads as TGTGCCAGCCGCGTCCGGGACAGGACTTTCAGTGAGCAGTTCTTC. Its protein is CASRVRDRTFSEQFF. The full variable domain, completed using reference TRBV5-6 and TRBJ2-1, is DAGVTQSPTHLIKTRGQQVTLRCSPKSGHDTVSWYQQALGQGPQFIFQYYEEEERQRGNFPDRFSGHQFPNYSSELNVNALLLGDSALYLCASRVRDRTFSEQFFGPGTRLTVL.

The rearrangement uses TRBV27 and TRBJ1-2; 7 nucleotides match TRBD1. The junction had 16 bases not matched to a gene; V was cut back by 6 bases and J by 3 bases. CDR1 is MNHEY, CDR2 SMNVEV, per germline (reference sequence). The CDR3 covers 17 residues. CDR3 loop: CASRLLSDRDRDYGYTF. For the CDR3, the DNA is TGTGCCAGCAGGTTACTATCCGACAGGGATAGGGACTATGGCTACACCTTC.

This chain joins TRBV28 and TRBJ1-3, with TRBD1 identical over 10 bases. V dropped 3 bases and J dropped 7; count of bases not matched to a gene: 6. The CDR3 is made up of 15 amino acids. Germline V gene lookup returns CDR1 MDHEN and CDR2 SYDVKM. CDR3 DNA sequence: TGTGCCAGCAGTTTCCTAGACAGGGGGCTGAACACCATATATTTT. Translated: CASSFLDRGLNTIYF.

The J gene is TRBJ1-6, the V gene TRBV4-2, with 7 nucleotides matching TRBD1. Germline lookup yields CDR1 LGHNA and CDR2 YNFKEQ. V lost 0 bases and J lost 12; bases outside the gene matches: 23. The CDR3 spans 20 residues. The CDR3 nucleotides are TGTGCCAGCAGCCAAGACCTCCAGGGGGATTGGCTACGAGGACCCAAACCCCTCCACTTT. Protein sequence: CASSQDLQGDWLRGPKPLHF.

V is TRBV18 and J is TRBJ2-7; unclear D gene. V was clipped by 3 bases and J by 3 bases, with 3 bases between them. The CDR3 covers 11 residues. CDR1 KGHSH and CDR2 LQKENI come from the germline V gene. CDR3 sequence (DNA): TGTGCCAGCTCACCCGGCTACGAGCAGTACTTC. Its protein is CASSPGYEQYF.

V usage is TRBV20-1 and J usage is TRBJ2-5; 9 bases fit TRBD1. This CDR3 is 17 amino acids long. CDR1 DFQATT and CDR2 SNEGSKA come from the germline V gene (reference sequence). V trimming: 3 bases; J trimming: 5 bases; junction bases outside the gene matches: 16. The chain's CDR3 is CSASNPRTGANRETQYF. CDR3 coding DNA: TGCAGTGCTAGTAACCCCAGGACAGGGGCTAACCGGGAGACCCAGTACTTC.

This chain connects TRBV7-2 to TRBJ2-1; 9 nucleotides agree with TRBD2. Germline V gene sequence: CDR1 SGHTA, CDR2 FQGNSA. The CDR3 extends over 16 amino acids. Trimming took 1 base from V and 4 from J; bases not matched to a gene: 5. The CDR3 spells CASSLVWTSAYNEQFF. Written as DNA, the CDR3 is TGTGCCAGCAGCTTAGTTTGGACTAGCGCTTACAATGAGCAGTTCTTC.

The rearrangement uses TRBV27 and TRBJ1-6, with D maybe TRBD1 (5 bases). Trimming took off 6 bases at V and 7 bases at J, with 16 bases between the two ends. The CDR3 spans 15 residues. Germline values: CDR1 MNHEY, CDR2 SMNVEV (reference sequence). The CDR3 spells CASRLQGSGNSPLHF. DNA of the CDR3: TGTGCCAGCAGACTTCAGGGTTCTGGGAATTCACCCCTCCACTTT.

DNA for the CDR3: TGTGCCAGCAAAACGGGACAGGGTAATCAGCCCCAGCATTTT. Protein: CASKTGQGNQPQHF. The chain recombines TRBV2 with TRBJ1-5, with 9 nucleotides matching TRBD1. The germline CDR1 and CDR2 sequences are SNHLY and FYNNEI. Unmatched junction bases numbered 5, after V lost 7 bases and J lost 4 bases. The CDR3 is made up of 14 amino acids.

This clone was seen a handful of times. The V and J genes are TRBV27 and TRBJ1-2; D gene ambiguous. CDR3 length: 14 amino acids. Germline V gene sequence: CDR1 MNHEY, CDR2 SMNVEV (reference sequence). V was clipped by 2 bases and J by 4 bases, with 11 bases between them. The DNA for the CDR3 is TGTGCCAGCAGTTTAAAGATATCCGGCTATGGCTACACCTTC. The encoded protein is CASSLKISGYGYTF.

The genes are TRBV9 and TRBJ1-1; TRBD1 might be the D (5 bases). Germline CDR1 is SGDLS and CDR2 is YYNGEE. The V end lost 4 bases, the J end lost 4 bases, and 17 bases lay between the germline ends. This CDR3 region has 15 residues. The CDR3 DNA reads as TGTGCCAGCAGCCCATCCCATGTCAGGGCCACTGAAGCTTTCTTT. Its translation is CASSPSHVRATEAFF.

V usage is TRBV7-3 and J usage is TRBJ1-1; a weak D match, TRBD1 (6 bases). Germline V gives CDR1 SGHTA, CDR2 FQGTGA. Trimming cost V 2 bases and J 5 bases, with 15 bases left between them. The CDR3 consists of 15 residues. CDR3 sequence reads: CASSLAPGGRTEAFF. CDR3 DNA: TGTGCCAGCAGCTTAGCCCCGGGGGGCAGGACTGAAGCTTTCTTT.

V usage is TRBV7-6 and J usage is TRBJ1-5; TRBD1 agrees at 7 bases. The CDR3 is 17 residues long. With 0 bases clipped from V and 6 bases from J, the junction kept 11 bases outside the gene matches. Germline V gene lookup returns CDR1 SGHVS and CDR2 FNYEAQ. CDR3 sequence: CASSLASTGSRGQPQHF. CDR3 bases: TGTGCCAGCAGCTTAGCCTCGACAGGGAGCAGGGGTCAGCCCCAGCATTTT.

This clone was seen only once. This rearrangement joins TRBV21-1 to TRBJ2-1; the D call in the table, TRBD1, was not verified against the DNA. TRBV21-1 is a known pseudogene. The CDR3 has 16 amino acids. The CDR3 coding sequence is TGTGCCAGCAGCAAAAAGGCGGGACAGCATAACAATGAGCAGTTCTTC. This gives the protein CASSKKAGQHNNEQFF.

This clone was detected once. The V and J genes are TRBV19 and TRBJ2-2; D is unresolved. CDR1 is LNHDA and CDR2 is SQIVND in the germline V gene (reference sequence). The CDR3 totals 18 residues. V was cut by 3 bases and J by 0 bases, with 17 bases left in between. DNA for the CDR3: TGTGCCAGTAGTATCGCAGTGGTTGGGCCTGCGAACACCGGGGAGCTGTTTTTT. Its protein is CASSIAVVGPANTGELFF.